The TCR beta chain under discussion was sequenced for a study of cytomegalovirus exposure and HLA in healthy donors. Turning to this clone: The antigen is undetermined. A junction end diverges from the germline sequence, so it may reflect a read error.

In germline, CDR1 is SNHLY, CDR2 FYNNEI. The CDR3 consists of 16 residues. This PCR relied on a set of 60 Vbeta primers and 13 Jbeta primers. The table came from immunoSEQ multiplex PCR; TCRdb's copy has only in-frame clones and leaves some out. The profile covers 170,000 or so clones, with under 80% appearing a single time and roughly 13% taken by the ten largest. General study points: Information on immune exposure was restricted to one variable (CMV serostatus). Most subjects had HLA-A and HLA-B alleles reportedly predicted accurately by TCR beta sequences. Sequencing probably produced one cluster of sequence variants that were highly shared.

Sequences were obtained from PBMCs. The chain uses TRBV2 and TRBJ2-2; perhaps TRBD2 as D (5 bases). The TCR was taken from a woman aged 45-60 years in good health and CMV-seropositive. The CDR3 sequence: CASSEEEGDNTGELFF. CDR3 in DNA: TGTGCCAGCAGCGAAGAAGAGGGAGATAACACCGGGGAGCTGTTTTTT.